A selection of T cell receptor beta chains follows, all from one sample in a study of human T cells and chemical hapten exposure. TCRdb reanalysed the RACE reads using MiXCR and keeps one entry per CDR3 protein. Among around 120,000 distinct CDR3 sequences, roughly 13% were seen once, and the ten largest hold 0.8% to 1%. Sequenced material: whole blood, taken in connection with sensitization to the hapten diphenylcyclopropenone (DPC). These receptor sequences come from a man aged 18-30 years with alopecia areata. Some clones in this sample may be carry-over from other donors' samples. Each CDR3 is given with its conserved first and last residue. D genes are given only for firm matches. The size of a clone is reported for some rows only, either as once, few or many, or as a class for expanded clones.

TRBJ1-2	TRBD1	few	TRBV7-2	TGTGCCAGCAGCTCGCACCGGACAGGGCTTAACTATGGCTACACCTTC	CASSSHRTGLNYGYTF
TRBJ2-7	TRBD1	.	TRBV20-1	TGCAGTGCTAGAGGGGACAGGGGCTACGAGCAGTACTTC	CSARGDRGYEQYF
TRBJ2-1	.	few	TRBV5-4	TGTGCCAGCAGCCTGGGACCTTACAATGAGCAGTTCTTC	CASSLGPYNEQFF
TRBJ2-2	.	.	TRBV5-8	TGTGCCAGCAGCTCAGGGACTTCGAACACCGGGGAGCTGTTTTTT	CASSSGTSNTGELFF
TRBJ2-2	.	.	TRBV12-3/TRBV12-4	TGTGCCAGCATCCCCGTGGGGGTCACCGGGGAGCTGTTTTTT	CASIPVGVTGELFF
TRBJ2-1	TRBD2	few	TRBV3-1	TGTGCCAGCCGAAAAGAGCGGACTAGCGATGAGCAGTTCTTC	CASRKERTSDEQFF
TRBJ2-2	.	.	TRBV7-6	TGTGCCAGCAACCTCGCCGGGCCGGGCGGGGAGCTGTTTTTT	CASNLAGPGGELFF
TRBJ2-5	.	few	TRBV6-5	TGTGCCAGCAGTTCACAGGGACAAGAGACCCAGTACTTC	CASSSQGQETQYF
TRBJ2-5	TRBD2	.	TRBV4-1	TGCGCCAGCAGCCCCACGCGGGAGTACCGAGAGACCCAGTACTTC	CASSPTREYRETQYF
TRBJ2-7	.	many	TRBV28	TGTGCCAGCAGTTTAAGGGGACACGGTCGAAACCCAGAGTACTTC	CASSLRGHGRNPEYF
TRBJ1-1	.	.	TRBV9	TGTGCCAGCAGCGCGAGCAATGGGCAAATGAACACTGAAGCTTTCTTT	CASSASNGQMNTEAFF
TRBJ2-2	.	few	TRBV11-2	TGTGCCAGCAGCTTGGAGACAGGCACCGGGGAGCTGTTTTTT	CASSLETGTGELFF
TRBJ2-1	.	.	TRBV7-3	TGTGCCAGCAGCTTGGACTCGTACAATGAGCAGTTCTTC	CASSLDSYNEQFF
TRBJ2-7	.	few	TRBV10-1	TGCGCCAGCAGTGAGTCTGGTGGGTTCGAGGAGCAGTACTTC	CASSESGGFEEQYF
TRBJ1-3	.	many	TRBV11-2	TGTGCCAGCAGCTTAGAACAGGCCTCTGGAAACACCATATATTTT	CASSLEQASGNTIYF
TRBJ2-3	.	.	TRBV4-3	TGCGCCAGCAGCCAAGAGACAGTCGCAGGCACAGATACGCAGTATTTT	CASSQETVAGTDTQYF
TRBJ2-7	TRBD1	many	TRBV6-5	TGTGCCAGCAGAGACAGGGGTTACTCCTACGAGCAGTACTTC	CASRDRGYSYEQYF
TRBJ1-5	.	.	TRBV7-8	TGTGCCAGCAGCTTCGGGAGACAGCGCAATCAGCCCCAGCATTTT	CASSFGRQRNQPQHF
TRBJ1-2	.	.	TRBV5-4	TGTGCCAGCAGCAAGACCGTGGCCTATGGCTACACCTTC	CASSKTVAYGYTF
TRBJ2-2	.	few	TRBV3-1	TGTGCCAGCAGCCAATTAACTTGGAAAACGAACACCGGGGAGCTGTTTTTT	CASSQLTWKTNTGELFF
TRBJ1-6	.	few	TRBV5-1	TGCGCCAGCAGCCCCAGTCCCGGGCTGCAGTCACCCCTCCACTTT	CASSPSPGLQSPLHF
TRBJ1-5	.	many	TRBV24-1	TGTGCCACCAGTGATCCTACCCAGGGAAAAGGCAATCAGCCCCAGCATTTT	CATSDPTQGKGNQPQHF
TRBJ1-1	.	.	TRBV6-2/TRBV6-3	TGTGCCAGCAGTGCAAGCGTCGGACAACTCAACACTGAAGCTTTCTTT	CASSASVGQLNTEAFF
TRBJ1-2	.	.	TRBV29-1	TGCAGCACCGAGGTGGGGCCCAACTATGGCTACACCTTC	CSTEVGPNYGYTF
TRBJ1-1	.	few	TRBV19	TGTGCCAGTATGACGGATTTAAACACTGAAGCTTTCTTT	CASMTDLNTEAFF
TRBJ2-4	.	.	TRBV7-2	TGTGCCAGCAGCCACTTGGACGGGGAAGCCAAAAACATTCAGTACTTC	CASSHLDGEAKNIQYF
TRBJ2-5	TRBD1	many	TRBV27	TGTGCCAGCAGTCTTCTCTCCGGGACAGTTCAAGAGACCCAGTACTTC	CASSLLSGTVQETQYF
TRBJ2-1	.	.	TRBV6-5	TGTGCCAGCAGTGCCCGGCCTGTAGGTAATGAGCAGTTCTTC	CASSARPVGNEQFF
TRBJ2-7	TRBD1	.	TRBV9	TGTGCCAGCAGCGTCGGGACAGCGATCTACGAGCAGTACTTC	CASSVGTAIYEQYF
TRBJ2-1	TRBD2	.	TRBV20-1	TGCAGTGCTAGAGATCAGCGGGGGTCCTACAATGAGCAGTTCTTC	CSARDQRGSYNEQFF
TRBJ1-4	TRBD1	.	TRBV27	TGTGCCAGCAGCCGGGACAGCTACGCTGAAAAACTGTTTTTT	CASSRDSYAEKLFF
TRBJ1-4	TRBD1	few	TRBV20-1	TGCAGTGCGCCGGGACAGATTAATGAAAAACTGTTTTTT	CSAPGQINEKLFF